These 28 T cell receptor beta chains share one sample of origin, sequenced in a study of shared clonotypes between healthy human individuals. Libraries were prepared by immunoSEQ multiplex PCR; TCRdb keeps only in-frame clonotypes and omits some of them. The sample carries over a million clones, roughly 96% recorded once. The sequencing input was naive CD4+ T cells sorted from blood. Indicated subset: CD45RA+ positively selected. The receptors were gathered from a young man in good health.

As regards this clone: In the same sample, other DNA sequences code for this CDR3. The chain links TRBV5-1 to TRBJ2-7; D is ambiguous. CDR1 is SGHRS, CDR2 YFSETQ, per germline. This CDR3 region has 15 residues. Trimming removed 0 bases at V and 0 bases at J, with 10 bases between. For the CDR3, the DNA is TGCGCCAGCAGCTTGGGCCAGGCGAACTCCTACGAGCAGTACTTC. Residues: CASSLGQANSYEQYF.

The chain recombines TRBV5-1 with TRBJ2-7, with 8 bases lining up with TRBD1. Trimming removed 0 bases from V and 3 bases from J; junction bases left unmatched: 8. The CDR3 is 16 amino acids. Germline CDR1 SGHRS, CDR2 YFSETQ. The CDR3 DNA reads TGCGCCAGCAGCTTGGCCGGCAGGGGGCCTATCTACGAGCAGTACTTC. Translation: CASSLAGRGPIYEQYF. Complete variable domain (other parts from reference TRBV5-1 and TRBJ2-7): KAGVTQTPRYLIKTRGQQVTLSCSPISGHRSVSWYQQTPGQGLQFLFEYFSETQRNKGNFPGRFSGRQFSNSRSEMNVSTLELGDSALYLCASSLAGRGPIYEQYFGPGTRLTVT.

The chain is built from TRBV7-8 and TRBJ2-3; 11 bases are a match to TRBD2. From germline, CDR1 is SGHVS and CDR2 FQNEAQ. The V gene end was trimmed by 3 bases and the J gene end by 2 bases; junction bases not matched to a gene: 13. This CDR3 is built from 19 residues. The CDR3 spells CASSFRAFRLAGFTDTQYF. Here the CDR3 DNA reads TGTGCCAGCAGCTTCCGAGCGTTTAGACTAGCGGGATTCACAGATACGCAGTATTTT.

V gene TRBV9 combines with J gene TRBJ2-1; D not certain. This CDR3 is 15 amino acids long. Germline V lookup: CDR1 SGDLS, CDR2 YYNGEE. Trimming shortened V by 3 bases and J by 5 bases, and 15 bases separated the two germline ends. This CDR3 is CASSAQGIYHNEQFF. The CDR3 DNA reads TGTGCCAGCAGCGCTCAAGGGATCTACCACAATGAGCAGTTCTTC.

The V call is TRBV2, the J call TRBJ2-1; D gene unclear. This CDR3 has 14 amino acids. From germline, CDR1 is SNHLY and CDR2 FYNNEI. With 3 bases removed from V and 7 bases from J, the gap between germline ends came to 13 bases. CDR3 nucleotides: TGTGCCAGCAGTGAGGTAGGTTTCGTGAATGAGCAGTTCTTC. Its translation is CASSEVGFVNEQFF.

The chain has TRBV18 and TRBJ2-5; either TRBD1 or TRBD2 may supply D (6 bases each). CDR1 is KGHSH, CDR2 LQKENI, per germline. CDR3 length equals 16 residues. Trimming took off 1 base at V and 3 bases at J, with 15 bases between the two ends. The CDR3: CASSPLGGRREETQYF. The CDR3 DNA is TGTGCCAGCTCACCACTCGGGGGCCGGAGAGAAGAGACCCAGTACTTC. Full variable domain (missing parts from reference TRBV18 and TRBJ2-5): NAGVMQNPRHLVRRRGQEARLRCSPMKGHSHVYWYRQLPEEGLKFMVYLQKENIIDESGMPKERFSAEFPKEGPSILRIQQVVRGDSAAYFCASSPLGGRREETQYFGPGTRLLVL.

This chain joins TRBV4-3 and TRBJ2-1, with 10 positions matching TRBD1. CDR3 size: 15 residues. V trimming: 7 bases; J trimming: 3 bases; junction bases outside the gene matches: 6. Germline CDR1 and CDR2: LGHNA and YSLEER. CDR3 sequence reads: CASTSGTGDYNEQFF. CDR3 nucleotide sequence: TGCGCCAGCACCTCAGGGACAGGGGACTACAATGAGCAGTTCTTC.

The rearrangement links TRBV28 to TRBJ2-7; 10 bases are a match to TRBD1. The germline gives CDR1 MDHEN, CDR2 SYDVKM. V gave up 5 bases and J gave up 1 base; unmatched junction bases: 5. The CDR3 totals 15 residues. CDR3 sequence (DNA): TGTGCCAGCAGTCTAACGGGACAGGGGTCCTACGAGCAGTACTTC. Its translation is CASSLTGQGSYEQYF.

The table lists this clone with a few counts. The chain couples TRBV29-1 to TRBJ2-2; TRBD2 matches at 9 bases. Germline-derived CDR1 and CDR2 are SQVTM and ANQGSEA. This CDR3 contains 14 residues. J was trimmed by 7 bases and V by 3 bases; bases with no gene match: 6. CDR3 nucleotides: TGCAGCGTTGAGGTAGCGGGAGTGAACGGGGAGCTGTTTTTT. This gives the protein CSVEVAGVNGELFF.

The chain has TRBV5-4 and TRBJ2-2, with unresolved D. The CDR3 has 15 amino acids. Germline V gene sequence: CDR1 SGHNT, CDR2 YYREEE (reference sequence). V was shortened by 4 bases and J by 1 base, with 11 bases between the two germline ends. The CDR3 spells CASSQPTVNTGELFF. CDR3 sequence (DNA): TGTGCCAGCAGCCAACCTACAGTGAACACCGGGGAGCTGTTTTTT.

The chain uses TRBV5-1 and TRBJ2-1; 7 nucleotides match TRBD2. Germline CDR1 SGHRS, CDR2 YFSETQ. V shed 4 bases, J shed 4 bases, and the junction held 17 bases outside the gene matches. The CDR3 totals 18 residues. The CDR3 DNA reads as TGCGCCAGCAGCCTTAGACTAGCCAAGTCCCGAGGATACAATGAGCAGTTCTTC. Protein sequence: CASSLRLAKSRGYNEQFF.

V is TRBV9 and J is TRBJ2-3, with 9 bases aligning to TRBD2. This CDR3 has 16 residues. Unmatched junction bases numbered 7, after V lost 3 bases and J lost 2 bases. CDR1 and CDR2 (germline): SGDLS, YYNGEE. As DNA, the CDR3 is TGTGCCAGCAGCGACTGGCTAGCGGGGAACACAGATACGCAGTATTTT. Translated: CASSDWLAGNTDTQYF.

This clone was picked up one time. The gene calls are TRBV5-4 and TRBJ1-2; the D is unclear. CDR1 is SGHNT, CDR2 YYREEE, per germline (reference sequence). This CDR3 spans 13 amino acids. V shed 4 bases and J shed 2 bases, with 9 bases lying between them. DNA for the CDR3: TGTGCCAGCAGCACGGACGGGAACTATGGCTACACCTTC. Protein product: CASSTDGNYGYTF.

The J gene is TRBJ1-3, the V gene TRBV6-5; D is uncertain. In germline, CDR1 is MNHEY, CDR2 SVGAGI. Between the trimmed V and J ends, which lost 4 bases and 6 bases, there was a span of 10 bases. The CDR3 is made up of 13 amino acids. CDR3 protein: CASSLTIENTIYF. CDR3 coding DNA: TGTGCCAGCAGTTTAACAATTGAAAACACCATATATTTT.

The chain uses TRBV11-2 and TRBJ2-5; D not certain. The V end lost 3 bases, the J end lost 1 base, and 9 bases lay between the germline ends. The CDR3 length is 14 residues. The germline gives CDR1 SGHAT, CDR2 FQNNGV. CDR3 nucleotide sequence: TGTGCCAGCAGCTTCCGGGTCCTCCAAGAGACCCAGTACTTC. Protein sequence: CASSFRVLQETQYF.

This clone was observed a single time. This rearrangement joins TRBV4-2 to TRBJ2-1, with 10 nucleotides matching TRBD2. CDR3 size: 17 residues. The V segment lost 1 base and the J segment 4 bases; nucleotides outside the gene matches: 7. Germline CDR1 is LGHNA and CDR2 is YNFKEQ. DNA for the CDR3: TGTGCCAGCAGCCAAGTAGGAGGACTAGCGGTTTACAATGAGCAGTTCTTC. Translating it yields CASSQVGGLAVYNEQFF.

Concerning this clone: One end of the junction varies from germline; a read error may be responsible. The identical CDR3 is also encoded by other nucleotide sequences in the sample. The gene calls are TRBV5-4 and TRBJ2-3; D not resolved. The CDR3 consists of 13 residues. Germline V lookup: CDR1 SGHNT, CDR2 YYREEE (reference sequence). CDR3 in DNA: TGTGCCAGCAGCCCCCCAGGCACGGATACGCAGTATTTT. It translates to CASSPPGTDTQYF. Drawing the rest from reference TRBV5-4 and TRBJ2-3, the complete variable domain is ETGVTQSPTHLIKTRGQQVTLRCSSQSGHNTVSWYQQALGQGPQFIFQYYREEENGRGNFPPRFSGLQFPNYSSELNVNALELDDSALYLCASSPPGTDTQYFGPGTRLTVL.

CDR3 in amino acids: CASSLPDLNEKLFF. The CDR3 region has the DNA TGTGCCAGCAGCTTGCCAGACCTAAATGAAAAACTGTTTTTT. The rearrangement joins TRBV7-2 to TRBJ1-4; no firm D call. The V gene's germline CDR1 is SGHTA and CDR2 FQGNSA. Trimming shortened V by 3 bases and J by 5 bases, and 10 bases separated the two germline ends. The CDR3 is made up of 14 amino acids.

The chain recombines TRBV12-1 with TRBJ2-1; the D call in the table, TRBD2, was not verified against the DNA. TRBV12-1 is designated a pseudogene. The CDR3 sequence is 11 residues long. The CDR3 DNA follows: TGTGCCAGCAGCTTTACCGGGAGCCAGTTCTTC. Translating it yields CASSFTGSQFF.

V gene TRBV2 combines with J gene TRBJ2-1; TRBD2 matches 9 bases. J was trimmed by 12 bases and V by 6 bases; bases with no gene match: 27. Per the germline V gene, CDR1 is SNHLY and CDR2 is FYNNEI. The CDR3 covers 19 residues. The chain's CDR3 is CASSKPSGTSVSQRPPQFF. In nucleotides, the CDR3 is TGTGCCAGCAGCAAGCCTAGCGGGACGTCAGTGTCCCAACGCCCCCCGCAGTTCTTC.

The V and J genes are TRBV27 and TRBJ2-5; TRBD1 aligns across 8 bases. The V and J ends lost 5 bases and 2 bases, in that order; junction bases with no gene match: 7. This CDR3 is built from 15 residues. CDR1 MNHEY and CDR2 SMNVEV come from the germline V gene (reference sequence). The CDR3 DNA sequence: TGTGCCAGCAGTCCGCGCCGGGACAGGCAAGAGACCCAGTACTTC. It yields the protein CASSPRRDRQETQYF.

In DNA, the CDR3 is TGCGCCAGCAGTCAAGGGGAACGACAGGGGCGCATCTATGAGCAGTTCTTC. Protein product: CASSQGERQGRIYEQFF. The V call is TRBV23-1, the J call TRBJ2-1; 8 bases fit TRBD1. TRBV23-1 counts as an open reading frame of uncertain function. Trimming cost V 2 bases and J 8 bases; bases outside gene matches: 14. There are 17 residues in the CDR3.

The chain joins TRBV9 to TRBJ2-7; 9 bases line up with TRBD2. Trimming cost V 2 bases and J 5 bases; bases outside gene matches: 11. Germline lookup yields CDR1 SGDLS and CDR2 YYNGEE. CDR3 length equals 16 residues. CDR3 residues: CASSVNLAGRGNEQYF. The CDR3 DNA follows: TGTGCCAGCAGCGTGAACCTAGCGGGAAGGGGCAACGAGCAGTACTTC.

This chain connects TRBV2 to TRBJ1-2, with D possibly being TRBD1 (6 bases). Trimming cost V 10 bases and J 10 bases, with 16 bases left between them. The germline CDR1 and CDR2 sequences are SNHLY and FYNNEI. This CDR3 region has 11 residues. As DNA, the CDR3 is TGTGCCACAAAACAGGGTTTGGACTACACCTTC. Amino acids: CATKQGLDYTF.

This chain joins TRBV19 and TRBJ2-7, with 9 positions matching TRBD1. Germline V gene lookup returns CDR1 LNHDA and CDR2 SQIVND (reference sequence). The CDR3 is 13 residues long. V lost 6 bases, J lost 7 bases, and 7 bases stayed unmatched. The CDR3 bases are TGTGCCAGTAGGAGGACAGGGGCTAGTGAGCAGTACTTC. It specifies CASRRTGASEQYF.

The chain joins TRBV7-8 to TRBJ2-7, with D maybe TRBD1 (6 bases). Trimming shortened V by 4 bases and J by 4 bases, and 14 bases separated the two germline ends. Germline assignment: CDR1 SGHVS and CDR2 FQNEAQ. This CDR3 contains 14 residues. The CDR3 DNA is TGTGCCAGCAGCTGGACAGCGCCAGATTACGAGCAGTACTTC. This encodes CASSWTAPDYEQYF. Full variable domain (remainder filled in from reference TRBV7-8 and TRBJ2-7): GAGVSQSPRYKVAKRGQDVALRCDPISGHVSLFWYQQALGQGPEFLTYFQNEAQLDKSGLPSDRFFAERPEGSVSTLKIQRTQQEDSAVYLCASSWTAPDYEQYFGPGTRLTVT.

This chain links TRBV5-4 with TRBJ2-1; TRBD2 agrees at 11 bases. This CDR3 comprises 15 residues. The germline CDR1 and CDR2 sequences are SGHNT and YYREEE (reference sequence). V dropped 4 bases and J dropped 7; count of bases not matched to a gene: 7. CDR3 amino acids: CASSRTSGRRNEQFF. The CDR3 DNA reads as TGTGCCAGCAGCCGAACTAGCGGGAGACGGAATGAGCAGTTCTTC.

This clone was found once. The gene calls are TRBV7-9 and TRBJ1-1; D remains ambiguous. Germline V gene lookup returns CDR1 SEHNR and CDR2 FQNEAQ (reference sequence). The CDR3 runs 18 residues. Trimming removed 1 base from V and 3 bases from J, with 21 bases in between. The CDR3 protein is CASSLGWRRESLDTEAFF. Written as DNA, the CDR3 is TGTGCCAGCAGCTTAGGTTGGAGGCGGGAATCGCTGGACACTGAAGCTTTCTTT.